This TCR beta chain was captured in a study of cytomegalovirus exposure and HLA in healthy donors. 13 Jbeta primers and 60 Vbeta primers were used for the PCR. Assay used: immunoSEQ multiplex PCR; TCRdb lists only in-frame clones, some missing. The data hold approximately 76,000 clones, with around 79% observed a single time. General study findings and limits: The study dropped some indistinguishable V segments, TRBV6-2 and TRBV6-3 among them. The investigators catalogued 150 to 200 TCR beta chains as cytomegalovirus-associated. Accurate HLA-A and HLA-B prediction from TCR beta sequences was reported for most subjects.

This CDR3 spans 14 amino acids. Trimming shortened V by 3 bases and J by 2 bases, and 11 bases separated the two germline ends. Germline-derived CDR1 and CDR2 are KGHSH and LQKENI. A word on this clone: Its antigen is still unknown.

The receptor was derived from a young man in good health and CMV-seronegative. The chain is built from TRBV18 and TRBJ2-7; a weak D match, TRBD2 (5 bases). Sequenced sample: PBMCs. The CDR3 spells CASSPGEPPYEQYF. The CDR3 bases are TGTGCCAGCTCACCGGGAGAACCTCCCTACGAGCAGTACTTC.